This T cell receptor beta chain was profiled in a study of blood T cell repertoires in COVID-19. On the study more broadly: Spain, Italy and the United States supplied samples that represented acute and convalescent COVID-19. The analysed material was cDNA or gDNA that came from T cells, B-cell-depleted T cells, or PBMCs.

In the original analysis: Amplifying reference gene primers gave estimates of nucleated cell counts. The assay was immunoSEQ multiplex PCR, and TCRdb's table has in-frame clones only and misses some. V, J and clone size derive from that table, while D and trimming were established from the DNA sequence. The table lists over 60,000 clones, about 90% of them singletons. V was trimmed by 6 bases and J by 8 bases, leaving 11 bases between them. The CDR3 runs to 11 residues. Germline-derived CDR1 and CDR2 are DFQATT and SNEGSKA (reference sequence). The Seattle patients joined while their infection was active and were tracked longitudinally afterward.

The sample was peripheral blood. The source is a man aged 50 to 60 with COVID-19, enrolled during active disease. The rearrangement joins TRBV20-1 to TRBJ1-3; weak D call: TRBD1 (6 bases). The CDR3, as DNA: TGCAGTGCGATGCAGGGGCACACCATATATTTT. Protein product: CSAMQGHTIYF.